A single sample gave rise to the 23 T cell receptor beta chains below, sequenced in a study of OX40 agonist ivuxolimab in advanced cancers. Sequencing was performed with immunoSEQ multiplex PCR; in TCRdb, only in-frame clones are kept and a portion is missing. Among approximately 77,000 clones listed, roughly 85% were seen once. The sample was CD4+ or CD8+ T cells sorted from blood, taken in a trial of the OX40 agonist ivuxolimab. Every receptor here comes from an adult with an advanced solid tumor such as melanoma, head and neck, liver or kidney cancer.

The CDR3 is CASKGGAVRNEQFF. The CDR3 DNA sequence: TGTGCCAGCAAGGGAGGGGCGGTACGCAATGAGCAGTTCTTC. The chain is built from TRBV6-5 and TRBJ2-1; TRBD2 agrees at 7 bases. The ends lost 7 bases at V and 6 bases at J; junction bases unmatched: 9. CDR3 length equals 14 residues. Germline V lookup: CDR1 MNHEY, CDR2 SVGAGI.

The chain's CDR3 is CASSFSGRYEQYF. As DNA, the CDR3 is TGTGCCAGCAGTTTTTCGGGCCGTTACGAGCAGTACTTC. The rearrangement uses TRBV6-5 and TRBJ2-7, with D unresolved. From germline, CDR1 is MNHEY and CDR2 SVGAGI. CDR3 length equals 13 residues. The V end was cut by 4 bases, the J end by 4 bases, with 11 bases between.

The chain joins TRBV27 to TRBJ2-2; D may be TRBD1 or TRBD2 (5 bases each). The CDR3 covers 19 residues. CDR1 is MNHEY and CDR2 is SMNVEV in the germline V gene (reference sequence). Trimming removed 5 bases from V and 2 bases from J, with 24 bases in between. The CDR3 DNA reads as TGTGCCAGCAGTGCGCAACTTGGGACCCAAAGGAAAAACACCGGGGAGCTGTTTTTT. This codes for CASSAQLGTQRKNTGELFF.

There are a few counts of this clone. The chain joins TRBV27 to TRBJ1-2, with TRBD1 as a possible D gene (6 bases). This CDR3 spans 12 amino acids. V was pared by 5 bases and J by 3 bases, with 7 bases between. Germline V CDR1 and CDR2: MNHEY, SMNVEV (reference sequence). CDR3 region: CASSTGHYGYTF. The CDR3 DNA follows: TGTGCCAGCAGTACAGGGCACTATGGCTACACCTTC.

This clone was seen more than once but under ten times. The V call is TRBV6-1, the J call TRBJ1-3; D call uncertain. The V and J ends lost 7 bases and 0 bases respectively, with 10 bases between them. Per germline, CDR1 MNHNS and CDR2 SASEGT. The CDR3 is 14 residues long. The DNA for the CDR3 is TGTGCCAGCAATAGAGAGAACTCTGGAAACACCATATATTTT. Its translation is CASNRENSGNTIYF.

This chain links TRBV18 with TRBJ1-3; D gene ambiguous. The V end lost 1 base, the J end lost 2 bases, and 15 bases lay between the germline ends. The CDR3 totals 17 residues. Germline lookup yields CDR1 KGHSH and CDR2 LQKENI. The CDR3: CASSPRTGFGAGNTIYF. CDR3 nucleotides: TGTGCCAGCTCACCACGGACGGGGTTCGGAGCTGGAAACACCATATATTTT. Full variable domain (remainder filled in from reference TRBV18 and TRBJ1-3): NAGVMQNPRHLVRRRGQEARLRCSPMKGHSHVYWYRQLPEEGLKFMVYLQKENIIDESGMPKERFSAEFPKEGPSILRIQQVVRGDSAAYFCASSPRTGFGAGNTIYFGEGSWLTVV.

The chain has TRBV11-1 and TRBJ1-5; no reliable D call. Trimming shortened V by 2 bases and J by 9 bases, and 8 bases separated the two germline ends. Germline V gene data show CDR1 as SGHAT and CDR2 as FQDESV (reference sequence). This CDR3 has 12 residues. The CDR3 nucleotides read TGTGCCAGCAGCTTAAGTTTTGGGCCCCAGCATTTT. Translated, it gives CASSLSFGPQHF.

The V gene is TRBV7-9, the J gene TRBJ2-3, with no clear D. Trimming cost V 4 bases and J 1 base, with 6 bases left between them. The germline V gene encodes CDR1 SEHNR and CDR2 FQNEAQ (reference sequence). The CDR3 totals 13 residues. The CDR3 bases are TGTGCCAGCAGCTCCCTCCGCACAGATACGCAGTATTTT. Encoded protein: CASSSLRTDTQYF.

V and J are TRBV7-2 and TRBJ2-2; D is uncertain. Germline V gene data show CDR1 as SGHTA and CDR2 as FQGNSA. This CDR3 has 15 amino acids. The V gene lost 1 base and the J gene lost 5 bases, with 11 bases spanning the gap. The DNA for the CDR3 is TGTGCCAGCAGCTTAGGTCTTAGATCGACCGGGGAGCTGTTTTTT. Translation gives CASSLGLRSTGELFF.

V and J are TRBV4-2 and TRBJ1-1; possibly TRBD1 for D (6 bases). V was trimmed by 4 bases and J by 4 bases, leaving 13 bases between them. The length of the CDR3 is 14 residues. Germline lookup yields CDR1 LGHNA and CDR2 YNFKEQ. This chain's CDR3 is CASSPINRVTEAFF. CDR3 nucleotides: TGTGCCAGCAGCCCTATCAACAGGGTCACTGAAGCTTTCTTT.

CDR3 nucleotides: TGCGCCAGCAGCCGGACTAGCGGAAGCACAGATACGCAGTATTTT. It translates to CASSRTSGSTDTQYF. The gene calls are TRBV5-1 and TRBJ2-3; TRBD2 matches at 10 bases. CDR1 SGHRS and CDR2 YFSETQ come from the germline V gene. With V trimmed by 4 bases and J by 0 bases, 2 bases remained unmatched. The CDR3 is 15 amino acids.

The chain couples TRBV20-1 to TRBJ1-2, with D uncertain. This CDR3 has 11 amino acids. Germline CDR1 is DFQATT and CDR2 is SNEGSKA (reference sequence). Trimming stripped 0 bases from V and 3 bases from J, with 2 bases between. The CDR3 DNA reads TGCAGTGCTAGAGATCACTATGGCTACACCTTC. Its translation: CSARDHYGYTF.

The sample holds one count of this clone. The chain couples TRBV28 to TRBJ1-1, with 7 bases that match TRBD1. With 4 bases clipped from V and 6 bases from J, the junction kept 8 bases outside the gene matches. The CDR3 contains 14 residues. CDR1 is MDHEN and CDR2 is SYDVKM in the germline V gene. Here the CDR3 reads CASSSRGGIPEAFF. The CDR3 bases are TGTGCCAGCAGTTCCAGGGGGGGGATCCCTGAAGCTTTCTTT.

The chain uses TRBV5-1 and TRBJ2-7, with 7 bases that match TRBD2. From germline, CDR1 is SGHRS and CDR2 YFSETQ. The CDR3 consists of 15 residues. V lost 5 bases to trimming and J lost 2 bases; unmatched junction nucleotides: 10. Here the CDR3 reads CASSLKREFPYEQYF. CDR3 DNA sequence: TGCGCCAGCAGTTTAAAGCGGGAATTCCCCTACGAGCAGTACTTC.

For the CDR3, the DNA is TGTGCCAGCAGCGAAGGTAGCGGGAGGGCCAGTTACAATGAGCAGTTCTTC. The encoded protein is CASSEGSGRASYNEQFF. The chain couples TRBV9 to TRBJ2-1, with TRBD2 identical over 11 bases. Losses at the gene ends were 3 bases for V and 4 bases for J; bases not matched to a gene: 9. From germline, CDR1 is SGDLS and CDR2 YYNGEE. The CDR3 runs to 17 residues.

The V and J genes are TRBV6-5 and TRBJ2-7; 8 positions match TRBD1. CDR1 MNHEY and CDR2 SVGAGI come from the germline V gene. CDR3 size: 13 residues. V shed 10 bases and J 5 bases; nucleotides not matched to a gene: 10. In DNA form, the CDR3 reads TGTGCCACTGTGGACAGGGCCCTCCACGAGCAGTACTTC. As protein: CATVDRALHEQYF.

This clone was found once. The junction shows a germline mismatch at one end, possibly a read error. V gene TRBV28 combines with J gene TRBJ1-2; D is uncertain. Germline lookup yields CDR1 MDHEN and CDR2 SYDVKM. The CDR3 extends over 12 amino acids. The DNA for the CDR3 is TGTGCCAGCAGCTCCAGCTTGTATGACTACACCTTC. Translation gives CASSSSLYDYTF.

V is TRBV19 and J is TRBJ1-5, with a possible D match to TRBD1 (6 bases). The CDR3 extends over 15 amino acids. V was pared by 4 bases and J by 1 base, with 11 bases between. Germline CDR1 and CDR2: LNHDA and SQIVND (reference sequence). The CDR3 sequence: CASSTNRVSNQPQHF. CDR3 in DNA: TGTGCCAGTAGTACTAACAGGGTAAGCAATCAGCCCCAGCATTTT.

V gene TRBV28 combines with J gene TRBJ1-5; D unclear. Trimming stripped 6 bases from V and 5 bases from J, with 14 bases between. This CDR3 has 14 amino acids. The germline V gene encodes CDR1 MDHEN and CDR2 SYDVKM. CDR3 loop: CASRKDGLDQPQHF. CDR3 nucleotide sequence: TGTGCCAGCAGGAAAGACGGACTCGATCAGCCCCAGCATTTT.

The J gene is TRBJ2-5, the V gene TRBV7-6; 8 nucleotides match TRBD2. The J call may be incorrect, as the DNA end agrees better with TRBJ2-7. Per germline, CDR1 SGHVS and CDR2 FNYEAQ. The CDR3 is 15 residues long. As DNA, the CDR3 is TGTGCCAGCAGCCCTATAGCGGGATTATCCTACGAGCAGTACTTC. This sequence encodes CASSPIAGLSYEQYF.

This rearrangement joins TRBV5-4 to TRBJ1-2; D ambiguous. V was shortened by 4 bases and J by 8 bases, with 12 bases between the two germline ends. Germline V gene data show CDR1 as SGHNT and CDR2 as YYREEE (reference sequence). The CDR3 totals 12 residues. The CDR3 DNA follows: TGTGCCAGCAGCAAGGGCTCGGGGGGCTACACCTTC. Amino acids: CASSKGSGGYTF.

The rearrangement joins TRBV14 to TRBJ1-5; D is possibly TRBD1 (6 bases). The germline V gene encodes CDR1 SGHDN and CDR2 FVKESK. V shed 1 base and J shed 3 bases, with 7 bases lying between them. There are 14 residues in the CDR3. The CDR3 spells CASSQAGVNQPQHF. In nucleotides, the CDR3 is TGTGCCAGCAGCCAAGCAGGGGTCAATCAGCCCCAGCATTTT. The variable domain in full, with the rest retrieved from reference TRBV14 and TRBJ1-5, is EAGVTQFPSHSVIEKGQTVTLRCDPISGHDNLYWYRRVMGKEIKFLLHFVKESKQDESGMPNNRFLAERTGGTYSTLKVQPAELEDSGVYFCASSQAGVNQPQHFGDGTRLSIL.

The chain has TRBV5-1 and TRBJ1-6; maybe TRBD1 (5 bases). Germline CDR1 reads SGHRS; CDR2 reads YFSETQ. Trimming removed 0 bases from V and 0 bases from J, with 7 bases in between. The CDR3 sequence is 16 residues long. The DNA for the CDR3 is TGCGCCAGCAGCTTGGGGGGGAGCTCCTATAATTCACCCCTCCACTTT. It translates to CASSLGGSSYNSPLHF. The full variable domain, with the rest looked up from reference TRBV5-1 and TRBJ1-6, is KAGVTQTPRYLIKTRGQQVTLSCSPISGHRSVSWYQQTPGQGLQFLFEYFSETQRNKGNFPGRFSGRQFSNSRSEMNVSTLELGDSALYLCASSLGGSSYNSPLHFGNGTRLTVT.